The 10 T cell receptor beta chains below were found in one sample sequenced in a study of T cell responses to AZD1222 COVID-19 vaccine. Sequenced by immunoSEQ multiplex PCR; TCRdb stores in-frame clones only, minus some. The sample contains more than 250,000 clones, approximately 95% of which appear only once. The input for sequencing was peripheral blood, taken on day 0 of AZD1222 vaccination. These receptor sequences come from an adult in good health.

The V gene is TRBV16, the J gene TRBJ1-2; possibly TRBD1 for D (6 bases). Trimming took off 4 bases at V and 2 bases at J, with 17 bases between the two ends. Looked up from germline, CDR1 is KGHSY and CDR2 is FQNENV. The CDR3 runs to 16 residues. The CDR3 DNA is TGTGCCAGCAGCCCCTCTCGCGGGGGCGGAAACTATGGCTACACCTTC. Translated: CASSPSRGGGNYGYTF.

This chain joins TRBV19 and TRBJ2-7; D unclear. This CDR3 region has 12 residues. Germline V gene lookup returns CDR1 LNHDA and CDR2 SQIVND (reference sequence). Trimming took off 7 bases at V and 9 bases at J, with 16 bases between the two ends. Written as DNA, the CDR3 is TGTGCCAGTACACGGTGGCCTAAAGGGCAGTACTTC. It specifies CASTRWPKGQYF. Supplemented by reference TRBV19 and TRBJ2-7, the full variable domain reads DGGITQSPKYLFRKEGQNVTLSCEQNLNHDAMYWYRQDPGQGLRLIYYSQIVNDFQKGDIAEGYSVSREKKESFPLTVTSAQKNPTAFYLCASTRWPKGQYFGPGTRLTVT.

The CDR3 bases are TGCGCCAGCAGCTTGGGGACGGTGAACACTGAAGCTTTCTTT. Encoded protein: CASSLGTVNTEAFF. The chain links TRBV5-1 to TRBJ1-1; D is unresolved. Trimming pared 0 bases from V and 0 bases from J, leaving 6 bases between. CDR1 is SGHRS, CDR2 YFSETQ, per germline. CDR3 length: 14 amino acids.

This chain joins TRBV2 and TRBJ2-1; D gene unclear. Germline V gene lookup returns CDR1 SNHLY and CDR2 FYNNEI. The CDR3 extends over 11 amino acids. Trimming stripped 7 bases from V and 3 bases from J, with 4 bases between. CDR3 bases: TGTGCCAGCACCCTCTACAATGAGCAGTTCTTC. It codes for CASTLYNEQFF.

The CDR3 nucleotides read TGTGCTAGTGGCCACGAAGAAGGAAGCATTCAGTACTTC. This encodes CASGHEEGSIQYF. The V gene is TRBV12-5, the J gene TRBJ2-4; D not certain. V shed 6 bases and J shed 9 bases, with 15 bases lying between them. Germline values: CDR1 LGHNT, CDR2 FRNRAP. CDR3 length: 13 residues.

The CDR3 loop is CASRLVGPNNEQFF. CDR3 in DNA: TGTGCAAGTCGCTTAGTCGGGCCCAACAATGAGCAGTTCTTC. The genes are TRBV12-2 and TRBJ2-1. TRBV12-2 is labeled a pseudogene. CDR3 size: 14 residues.

The chain employs TRBV7-2 and TRBJ2-1; D is possibly TRBD1 or TRBD2 (6 bases each). The V end lost 5 bases, the J end lost 10 bases, and 15 bases lay between the germline ends. There are 13 residues in the CDR3. Germline V gene data show CDR1 as SGHTA and CDR2 as FQGNSA. CDR3 nucleotides: TGTGCCAGCAGCCGCGAGGGGGGTAGAGAGCAGTTCTTC. The encoded protein is CASSREGGREQFF.

The rearrangement joins TRBV5-4 to TRBJ2-1, with 11 bases aligning to TRBD2. V gave up 4 bases and J gave up 6 bases; unmatched junction bases: 9. This CDR3 is built from 16 residues. CDR1 and CDR2 from the germline V gene are SGHNT and YYREEE (reference sequence). CDR3 nucleotide sequence: TGTGCCAGCAGCAGACTACTAGCGGGAGTTGTCAATGAGCAGTTCTTC. It encodes CASSRLLAGVVNEQFF.

This chain joins TRBV27 and TRBJ2-1, with 8 bases that match TRBD1. CDR1 MNHEY and CDR2 SMNVEV come from the germline V gene (reference sequence). The CDR3 runs 14 residues. The trim removed 9 bases at V and 6 bases at J, leaving 10 bases unmatched. In DNA, the CDR3 is TGTGCCAGTCGGCTCGGACAGGGCTCCAATGAGCAGTTCTTC. It is translated as CASRLGQGSNEQFF.

This chain connects TRBV27 to TRBJ2-1; no reliable D call. The CDR3 is made up of 12 amino acids. V lost 2 bases and J lost 6, with 5 bases in between. In germline, CDR1 is MNHEY, CDR2 SMNVEV (reference sequence). The CDR3 region is CASSLHGNEQFF. CDR3 DNA sequence: TGTGCCAGCAGTTTACATGGCAATGAGCAGTTCTTC.